This T cell receptor (beta chain) was sequenced during a study of blood T cell repertoires in COVID-19. TCRdb's copy holds only in-frame clones and misses some; the assay was immunoSEQ multiplex PCR. This sample has 150,000 to 200,000 clones, with 86% found just once. Trimming stripped 0 bases from V and 4 bases from J, with 10 bases between. The germline V gene encodes CDR1 LGHDT and CDR2 YNNKEL (reference sequence). The CDR3 is made up of 15 amino acids. This TCR was recovered from a woman aged 55-69 years with COVID-19, enrolled during active disease. Sample: peripheral blood. This chain joins TRBV3-1 (or the pseudogene TRBV3-2) and TRBJ1-3; tentative D call: TRBD1 (5 bases). The CDR3 is CASSQELRAGNTIYF. DNA of the CDR3: TGTGCCAGCAGCCAAGAGCTCAGGGCCGGAAACACCATATATTTT.